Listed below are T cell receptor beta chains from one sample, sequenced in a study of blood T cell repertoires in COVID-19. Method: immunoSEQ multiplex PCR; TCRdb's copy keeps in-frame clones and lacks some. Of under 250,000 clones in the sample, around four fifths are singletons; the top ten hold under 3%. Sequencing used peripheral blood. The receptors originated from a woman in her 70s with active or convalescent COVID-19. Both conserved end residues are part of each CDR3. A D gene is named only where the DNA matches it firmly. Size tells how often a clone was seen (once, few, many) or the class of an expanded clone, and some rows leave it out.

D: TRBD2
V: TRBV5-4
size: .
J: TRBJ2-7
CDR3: CASKESRTSGAYEQYF
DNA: TGTGCCAGCAAGGAGAGTAGGACTAGCGGGGCCTACGAGCAGTACTTC

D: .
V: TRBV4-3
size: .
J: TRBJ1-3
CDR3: CASSQIRGQAGNTIYF
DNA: TGCGCCAGCAGCCAAATTCGCGGGCAGGCGGGAAACACCATATATTTT

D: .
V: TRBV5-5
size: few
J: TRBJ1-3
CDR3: CASSFRGFGNTIYF
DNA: TGTGCCAGCAGCTTCAGGGGATTCGGAAACACCATATATTTT

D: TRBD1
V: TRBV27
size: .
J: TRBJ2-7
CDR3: CASTPMGDRGTRSSYEQYF
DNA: TGTGCCAGCACTCCAATGGGGGACAGGGGTACTCGGAGCTCCTACGAGCAGTACTTC

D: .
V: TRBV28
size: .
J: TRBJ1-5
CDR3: CASSLHGNQPQHF
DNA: TGTGCCAGCAGTTTACACGGGAATCAGCCCCAGCATTTT

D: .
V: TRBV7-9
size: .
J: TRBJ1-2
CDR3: CASSLHINYGYTF
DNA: TGTGCCAGCAGCTTGCACATTAACTATGGCTACACCTTC

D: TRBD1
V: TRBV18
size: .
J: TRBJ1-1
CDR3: CASSPRRDRGTEAFF
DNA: TGTGCCAGCTCACCGCGCCGGGACAGGGGGACTGAAGCTTTCTTT

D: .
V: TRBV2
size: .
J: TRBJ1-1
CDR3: CASSSEGAGTEAFF
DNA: TGTGCCAGCAGCTCCGAAGGGGCCGGGACTGAAGCTTTCTTT

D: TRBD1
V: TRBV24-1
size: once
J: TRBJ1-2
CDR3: CATSDFRGRGYGYTF
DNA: TGTGCCACCAGTGATTTCAGGGGGCGAGGCTATGGCTACACCTTC

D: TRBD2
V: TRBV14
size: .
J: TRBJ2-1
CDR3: CASSHLSSGGYNEQFF
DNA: TGTGCCAGCAGCCACCTTAGTAGCGGGGGCTACAATGAGCAGTTCTTC

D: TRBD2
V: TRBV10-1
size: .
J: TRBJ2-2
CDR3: CARSGRGDTGELFF
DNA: TGCGCCCGTAGCGGGAGGGGTGACACCGGGGAGCTGTTTTTT

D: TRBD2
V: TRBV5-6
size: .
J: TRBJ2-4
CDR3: CASHGGAKNIQYF
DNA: TGTGCCTCCCACGGGGGGGCCAAAAACATTCAGTACTTC

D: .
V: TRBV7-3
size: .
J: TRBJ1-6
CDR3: CASSPTGWNSPLHF
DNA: TGTGCCAGCAGCCCTACAGGGTGGAATTCACCCCTCCACTTT

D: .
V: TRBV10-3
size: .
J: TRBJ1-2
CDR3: CAISEVDSIYGYTF
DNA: TGTGCCATCAGTGAGGTAGACAGTATCTATGGCTACACCTTC

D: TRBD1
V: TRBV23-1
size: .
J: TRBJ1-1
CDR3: CASSQPPRGQGIYRTEAFF
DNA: TGCGCCAGCAGTCAACCTCCAAGGGGGCAGGGGATATACCGCACTGAAGCTTTCTTT

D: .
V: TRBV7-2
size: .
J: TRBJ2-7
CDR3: CASSLVSGLRDEQYF
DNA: TGTGCCAGCAGCTTAGTTTCCGGCCTCCGGGACGAGCAGTACTTC

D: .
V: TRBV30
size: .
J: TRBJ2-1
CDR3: CAWSGPGGRFF
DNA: TGTGCCTGGAGTGGCCCCGGGGGAAGGTTCTTC

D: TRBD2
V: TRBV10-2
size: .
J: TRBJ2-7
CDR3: CAIRAAGGGARGREQYF
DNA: TGCGCCATCCGGGCGGCGGGGGGCGGGGCCCGGGGGCGTGAGCAGTACTTC

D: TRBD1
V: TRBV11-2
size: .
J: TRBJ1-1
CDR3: CASSQDRGAEAFF
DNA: TGTGCCAGCAGCCAAGACAGGGGGGCTGAAGCTTTCTTT

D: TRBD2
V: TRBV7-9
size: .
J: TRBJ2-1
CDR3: CASSPRGLAYNEQFF
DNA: TGTGCCAGCAGCCCCAGAGGACTAGCGTACAATGAGCAGTTCTTC

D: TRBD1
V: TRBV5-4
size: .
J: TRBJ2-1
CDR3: CASSRNTGEEQFF
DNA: TGTGCCAGCAGCCGTAATACAGGGGAAGAGCAGTTCTTC

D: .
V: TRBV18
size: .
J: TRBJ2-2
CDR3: CASSPLGSIGLGELFF
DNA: TGTGCCAGCTCACCACTTGGGTCAATTGGACTTGGGGAGCTGTTTTTT

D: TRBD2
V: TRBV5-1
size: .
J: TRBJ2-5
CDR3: CASSLQRGASGTQYF
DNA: TGCGCCAGCAGCTTGCAGCGGGGGGCCTCGGGGACCCAGTACTTC

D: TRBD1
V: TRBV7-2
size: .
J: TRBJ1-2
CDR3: CASSLGSPGQGYGYTF
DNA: TGTGCCAGCAGCTTAGGGAGCCCGGGACAGGGGTATGGCTACACCTTC

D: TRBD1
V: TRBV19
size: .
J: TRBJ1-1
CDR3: CASSTGTGGGSGEAFF
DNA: TGTGCCAGTAGTACCGGGACAGGGGGGGGTAGTGGTGAAGCTTTCTTT

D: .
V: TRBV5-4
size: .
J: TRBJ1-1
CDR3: CASSLWWGGNTEAFF
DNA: TGTGCCAGCAGCCTGTGGTGGGGGGGGAACACTGAAGCTTTCTTT

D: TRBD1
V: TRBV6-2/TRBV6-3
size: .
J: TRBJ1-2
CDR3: CASSQTGFGGYTF
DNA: TGTGCCAGCAGCCAGACAGGGTTTGGTGGCTACACCTTC

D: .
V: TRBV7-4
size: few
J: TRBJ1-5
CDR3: CASRTISPRRLNQPQHF
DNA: TGTGCCAGCAGAACCATAAGCCCAAGGAGGCTTAATCAGCCCCAGCATTTT

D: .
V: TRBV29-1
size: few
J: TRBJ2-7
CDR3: CSVGSDRTYEQYF
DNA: TGCAGCGTTGGTAGCGACCGAACCTACGAGCAGTACTTC

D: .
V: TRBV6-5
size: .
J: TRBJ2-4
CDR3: CASSLTGSSLNIQYF
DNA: TGTGCCAGCAGTCTAACAGGGTCTTCGTTAAACATTCAGTACTTC

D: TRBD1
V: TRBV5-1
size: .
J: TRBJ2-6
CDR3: CASSLVTGGNSGANVLTF
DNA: TGCGCCAGCAGCTTGGTTACAGGGGGCAACTCTGGGGCCAACGTCCTGACTTTC

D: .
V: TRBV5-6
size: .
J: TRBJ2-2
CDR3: CASSRLTGVTGELFF
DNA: TGTGCCAGCAGCCGTCTAACAGGCGTCACCGGGGAGCTGTTTTTT

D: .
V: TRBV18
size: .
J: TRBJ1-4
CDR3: CASSPQAARMNEKLFF
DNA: TGTGCCAGCTCACCACAAGCCGCGAGAATGAATGAAAAACTGTTTTTT

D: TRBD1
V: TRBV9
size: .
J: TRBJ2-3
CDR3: CASSVGTGGDTQYF
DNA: TGTGCCAGCAGCGTAGGGACAGGGGGTGATACGCAGTATTTT

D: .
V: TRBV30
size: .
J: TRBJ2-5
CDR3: CAWSVQAMIETQYF
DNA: TGTGCCTGGAGTGTACAGGCGATGATAGAGACCCAGTACTTC

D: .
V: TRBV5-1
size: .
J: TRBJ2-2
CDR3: CASSPGGDTGELFF
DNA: TGCGCCAGCAGCCCGGGGGGCGACACCGGGGAGCTGTTTTTT

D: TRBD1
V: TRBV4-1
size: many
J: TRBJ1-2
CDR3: CASSPRAGGNYGYTF
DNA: TGCGCCAGCAGCCCCCGGGCAGGGGGTAACTATGGCTACACCTTC

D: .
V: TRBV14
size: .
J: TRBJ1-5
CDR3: CASSQQGALGNQPQHF
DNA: TGTGCCAGCAGCCAACAGGGTGCGTTAGGCAATCAGCCCCAGCATTTT

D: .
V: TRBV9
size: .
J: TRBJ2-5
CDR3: CASSVGGLETQYF
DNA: TGTGCCAGCAGCGTAGGGGGCTTAGAGACCCAGTACTTC

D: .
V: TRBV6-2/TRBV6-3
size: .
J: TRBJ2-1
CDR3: CASSWHYNEQFF
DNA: TGTGCCAGCAGCTGGCACTACAATGAGCAGTTCTTC

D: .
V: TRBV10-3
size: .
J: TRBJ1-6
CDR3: CAISESGNSPLHF
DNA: TGTGCCATCAGTGAGTCCGGGAATTCACCCCTCCACTTT

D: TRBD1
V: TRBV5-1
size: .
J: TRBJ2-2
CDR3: CASSEHRGLSTGELFF
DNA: TGCGCCAGCAGCGAACACAGGGGGCTTAGTACCGGGGAGCTGTTTTTT

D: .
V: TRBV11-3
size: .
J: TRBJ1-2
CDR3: CASSFPGNYGYTF
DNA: TGTGCCAGCAGCTTCCCGGGGAACTATGGCTACACCTTC

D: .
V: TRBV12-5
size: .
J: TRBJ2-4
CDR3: CASGEGNGAKNIQYF
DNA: TGTGCTAGTGGTGAGGGAAATGGGGCCAAAAACATTCAGTACTTC